The 28 T cell receptor beta chains below all came from one sample that was sequenced in a study of response to subunit inactivated influenza vaccine. TCRdb processed the RT-PCR reads anew with MiXCR; each CDR3 protein has one entry. The sample lists some 570,000 distinct CDR3 sequences, roughly 12% occurring once. The data were also submitted as part of a second study, on T cells expressing NK-cell markers. As reported in that work: UMIs accompanied the 5'RACE template switching by which TCR beta cDNA was made.

Sequenced material: PBMCs from blood, taken on the day of vaccination. Source of these receptors: a man between 45 and 60 years old who received an inactivated influenza vaccine.

The V call is TRBV12-3 or TRBV12-4, the J call TRBJ1-5; no definite D call. V gave up 2 bases and J gave up 9 bases, with 14 bases separating them. This CDR3 comprises 14 residues. In nucleotides, the CDR3 is TGTGCCAGCAGTTTATCCCCGGGGTCGGGGCCCCAGCATTTT. Its protein product is CASSLSPGSGPQHF.

V is TRBV4-2 and J is TRBJ1-5; a possible D gene is TRBD1 (5 bases). CDR3 length: 14 amino acids. CDR1 and CDR2 (germline): LGHNA, YNFKEQ. The V end was cut by 0 bases, the J end by 4 bases, with 7 bases between. This CDR3 reads CASSQDRVNQPQHF. CDR3 bases: TGTGCCAGCAGCCAAGACAGGGTGAATCAGCCCCAGCATTTT.

This clonotype occurred many times. V and J are TRBV4-3 and TRBJ1-2, with 7 nucleotides matching TRBD1. Trimming at V came to 0 bases and at J to 8 bases, leaving 6 bases not matched to a gene. Germline-derived CDR1 and CDR2 are LGHNA and YSLEER. The CDR3 runs 14 residues. This CDR3 is CASSQDTGALGYTF. DNA of the CDR3: TGCGCCAGCAGCCAAGACACAGGGGCCTTGGGCTACACCTTC.

The table lists this clonotype with a few counts. The chain employs TRBV20-1 and TRBJ2-4; 8 nucleotides align to TRBD1. Germline loops: CDR1 DFQATT, CDR2 SNEGSKA (reference sequence). V was clipped by 5 bases and J by 2 bases; unmatched bases: 8. The CDR3 runs to 15 residues. In nucleotides, the CDR3 is TGCAGTGCTCAGACAGGGGTGGGGTCCAAAAACATTCAGTACTTC. It encodes CSAQTGVGSKNIQYF.

There are a few counts of this clonotype. The chain joins TRBV10-3 to TRBJ2-7; the match to TRBD1 covers 9 bases. The CDR3 runs 15 residues. Germline CDR1 ENHRY, CDR2 SYGVKD. V gave up 5 bases and J gave up 7 bases; unmatched junction bases: 12. CDR3 loop: CAISQPGTGREEQYF. The CDR3 DNA follows: TGTGCCATCAGTCAACCCGGGACAGGGCGAGAAGAGCAGTACTTC.

This clonotype was picked up a small number of times. The chain recombines TRBV7-2 with TRBJ2-3; D possibly matches TRBD1 or TRBD2 (7 bases each). The CDR3 is 15 amino acids. Germline CDR1 SGHTA, CDR2 FQGNSA. V lost 7 bases and J 6 bases, leaving 20 bases between the germline ends. CDR3 protein: CASTLSAGGGDTQYF. For the CDR3, the DNA is TGTGCCAGCACCCTCTCCGCAGGGGGGGGGGATACGCAGTATTTT.

This clonotype was seen only a few times. The V and J genes are TRBV7-9 and TRBJ2-1; D might be TRBD2 (6 bases). V shed 4 bases and J shed 9 bases, with 19 bases lying between them. The CDR3 is 15 residues long. Per the germline V gene, CDR1 is SEHNR and CDR2 is FQNEAQ (reference sequence). The CDR3 DNA sequence: TGTGCCAGCAGCTCAACTTTGGGGGGAGGTCTTGAGCAGTTCTTC. Translating gives CASSSTLGGGLEQFF.

This chain's CDR3 is CASSESGLRSGANVLTF. For the CDR3, the DNA is TGTGCCAGCAGCGAGTCGGGACTCCGCTCTGGGGCCAACGTCCTGACTTTC. The chain has TRBV9 and TRBJ2-6; tentatively, D is TRBD2 (6 bases). CDR3 length equals 17 residues. Trimming took 3 bases from V and 0 from J, leaving 13 bases between them. Germline V gene sequence: CDR1 SGDLS, CDR2 YYNGEE.

The chain joins TRBV20-1 to TRBJ2-1; D is perhaps TRBD2 (6 bases). The V end was cut by 5 bases, the J end by 3 bases, with 17 bases between. This CDR3 comprises 15 residues. CDR1 is DFQATT, CDR2 SNEGSKA, per germline (reference sequence). CDR3 amino acids: CSAPPPEGRYNEQFF. CDR3 DNA: TGCAGTGCTCCTCCCCCGGAGGGACGCTACAATGAGCAGTTCTTC.

This clonotype was seen only a few times. The J gene is TRBJ2-1, the V gene TRBV11-1; 14 bases are shared with TRBD2. The germline V gene has CDR1 SGHAT and CDR2 FQDESV (reference sequence). Trimming at V came to 5 bases and at J to 4 bases, leaving 10 bases not matched to a gene. This CDR3 is 18 amino acids long. The CDR3 reads CASSRGLAGASGYNEQFF. CDR3 nucleotides: TGTGCCAGCAGCCGGGGACTAGCGGGAGCCTCTGGGTACAATGAGCAGTTCTTC.

J is TRBJ2-5 and V is TRBV20-1, with TRBD2 matching over 8 bases. Germline V gene sequence: CDR1 DFQATT, CDR2 SNEGSKA (reference sequence). Germline trimming cut 0 bases from V and 5 bases from J; bases unmatched to any gene: 8. There are 15 residues in the CDR3. CDR3 nucleotide sequence: TGCAGTGCTAGAGAATCAGCGGGAGTCGGTGAGACCCAGTACTTC. The encoded protein is CSARESAGVGETQYF.

This clonotype was seen a handful of times. The chain links TRBV7-9 to TRBJ1-1; 7 positions match TRBD1. V dropped 0 bases and J dropped 9; count of bases not matched to a gene: 13. Germline values: CDR1 SEHNR, CDR2 FQNEAQ (reference sequence). The CDR3 runs to 16 residues. The chain's CDR3 is CASSLASGTGVGKAFF. DNA of the CDR3: TGTGCCAGCAGCTTAGCTAGCGGTACAGGGGTCGGTAAAGCTTTCTTT.

This chain uses TRBV12-3 or TRBV12-4 with TRBJ2-3, with a weak D call TRBD2 (5 bases). V gave up 6 bases and J gave up 0 bases, with 13 bases separating them. The CDR3 has 15 amino acids. The CDR3: CASSLSDLSTDTQYF. The CDR3 coding sequence is TGTGCCAGCAGCCTTAGCGACCTCAGCACAGATACGCAGTATTTT.

This clonotype showed up just a few times. V and J are TRBV28 and TRBJ2-3; D gene uncertain. Looked up from germline, CDR1 is MDHEN and CDR2 is SYDVKM. Deletions cut 2 bases from V and 0 bases from J, with 15 bases between. The CDR3 covers 17 residues. The DNA for the CDR3 is TGTGCCAGCAGTTTAGCCCCACGGACGGGTAGCACAGATACGCAGTATTTT. It translates to CASSLAPRTGSTDTQYF. Combining the CDR3 with reference TRBV28 and TRBJ2-3 gives the whole variable domain DVKVTQSSRYLVKRTGEKVFLECVQDMDHENMFWYRQDPGLGLRLIYFSYDVKMKEKGDIPEGYSVSREKKERFSLILESASTNQTSMYLCASSLAPRTGSTDTQYFGPGTRLTVL.

The rearrangement uses TRBV7-3 and TRBJ2-3; D unresolved. V lost 0 bases and J lost 4, with 8 bases in between. CDR3 length equals 14 residues. Per germline, CDR1 SGHTA and CDR2 FQGTGA. The CDR3 is CASSLTKGSDTQYF. CDR3 sequence (DNA): TGTGCCAGCAGCTTAACGAAAGGCTCAGATACGCAGTATTTT.

The chain joins TRBV20-1 to TRBJ2-7; TRBD1 agrees at 7 bases. V gave up 4 bases and J gave up 6 bases; unmatched junction bases: 18. This CDR3 spans 16 amino acids. Looked up from germline, CDR1 is DFQATT and CDR2 is SNEGSKA (reference sequence). The CDR3 DNA is TGCAGTGCTAAAACATACCAACAGGGGTTAGGACGCGAGCAGTACTTC. It yields the protein CSAKTYQQGLGREQYF.

This clonotype showed up just a few times. The V gene is TRBV7-2, the J gene TRBJ2-2; 12 bases line up with TRBD2. This CDR3 spans 18 amino acids. The junction had 5 bases not matched to a gene; V was cut back by 0 bases and J by 3 bases. CDR1 is SGHTA and CDR2 is FQGNSA in the germline V gene. CDR3 coding DNA: TGTGCCAGCAGCTTAGCTGCTAGCGGGGGGGCGTACACCGGGGAGCTGTTTTTT. Residues: CASSLAASGGAYTGELFF. Filled out from reference TRBV7-2 and TRBJ2-2, the complete variable domain reads GAGVSQSPSNKVTEKGKDVELRCDPISGHTALYWYRQSLGQGLEFLIYFQGNSAPDKSGLPSDRFSAERTGGSVSTLTIQRTQQEDSAVYLCASSLAASGGAYTGELFFGEGSRLTVL.

V gene TRBV24-1 combines with J gene TRBJ2-1; 9 nucleotides agree with TRBD1. The J segment lost 5 bases and the V segment lost 5 bases, leaving 9 bases of the junction unmatched. Germline V gives CDR1 KGHDR, CDR2 SFDVKD. The CDR3 sequence is 16 residues long. The CDR3 DNA follows: TGTGCCACCAGTGCGACGGGGACAGGGCTGGACAATGAGCAGTTCTTC. Protein sequence: CATSATGTGLDNEQFF.

The chain recombines TRBV20-1 with TRBJ2-1; possibly TRBD2 for D (5 bases). The CDR3 sequence is 15 residues long. Germline CDR1 reads DFQATT; CDR2 reads SNEGSKA (reference sequence). Trimming pared 4 bases from V and 2 bases from J, leaving 15 bases between. CDR3 nucleotides: TGCAGTGCTACAGTGCGGGCCCCCCCCTACAATGAGCAGTTCTTC. As protein: CSATVRAPPYNEQFF.

This clonotype was seen more than once but under ten times. V usage is TRBV4-2 and J usage is TRBJ2-2; D gene ambiguous. Germline CDR1 and CDR2: LGHNA and YNFKEQ. The germline V and J ends were trimmed by 4 bases and 0 bases, with 12 bases remaining between them. The CDR3 contains 16 residues. The DNA for the CDR3 is TGTGCCAGCAGCCCGAGAGGTGTCGCGAACACCGGGGAGCTGTTTTTT. Amino acid sequence: CASSPRGVANTGELFF.

CDR3 loop: CATGTGYYEQYF. As DNA, the CDR3 is TGTGCCACCGGGACAGGGTACTACGAGCAGTACTTC. The V and J genes are TRBV7-9 and TRBJ2-7; 9 bases map to TRBD1. Germline CDR1 and CDR2: SEHNR and FQNEAQ (reference sequence). The CDR3 is 12 amino acids. The V gene end was trimmed by 10 bases and the J gene end by 3 bases; junction bases not matched to a gene: 4. Complete variable domain (other parts from reference TRBV7-9 and TRBJ2-7): DTGVSQNPRHKITKRGQNVTFRCDPISEHNRLYWYRQTLGQGPEFLTYFQNEAQLEKSRLLSDRFSAERPKGSFSTLEIQRTEQGDSAMYLCATGTGYYEQYFGPGTRLTVT.

The table lists this clonotype with a few counts. The chain combines TRBV7-9 with TRBJ2-1, with 9 bases that match TRBD2. V shed 5 bases, J shed 6 bases, and the junction held 2 bases outside the gene matches. This CDR3 region has 13 residues. Per germline, CDR1 SEHNR and CDR2 FQNEAQ (reference sequence). CDR3 DNA: TGTGCCAGCAGCGTTAGCGGGGGCAATGAGCAGTTCTTC. Translated, it gives CASSVSGGNEQFF.

This sequence joins TRBV20-1 and TRBJ1-2; D gene unclear. The germline gives CDR1 DFQATT, CDR2 SNEGSKA (reference sequence). The CDR3 is 13 residues long. V was trimmed by 2 bases and J by 2 bases, leaving 9 bases between them. The CDR3 bases are TGCAGTGCTAGACATTCGGCGAACTATGGCTACACCTTC. It translates to CSARHSANYGYTF.

There are a few counts of this clonotype. This chain links TRBV11-2 with TRBJ1-5; tentative D call: TRBD1 (5 bases). The V end lost 0 bases, the J end lost 6 bases, and 12 bases lay between the germline ends. CDR1 SGHAT and CDR2 FQNNGV come from the germline V gene. CDR3 size: 15 residues. The CDR3 loop is CASSLDWQGGQPQHF. The DNA for the CDR3 is TGTGCCAGCAGCTTAGACTGGCAGGGTGGTCAGCCCCAGCATTTT.

This clonotype was detected only a few times. The chain combines TRBV7-6 with TRBJ2-5; possibly TRBD2 for D (8 bases). Trimming shortened V by 5 bases and J by 1 base, and 20 bases separated the two germline ends. Germline values: CDR1 SGHVS, CDR2 FNYEAQ. CDR3 size: 17 residues. This chain's CDR3 is CASSPGGVAGGQETQYF. CDR3 nucleotide sequence: TGTGCCAGCAGCCCAGGGGGTGTTGCGGGGGGCCAAGAGACCCAGTACTTC.

This clonotype was seen repeatedly, ten times or more. This rearrangement joins TRBV12-3 or TRBV12-4 to TRBJ1-1; TRBD1 matches at 7 bases. The V segment lost 6 bases and the J segment 5 bases; nucleotides outside the gene matches: 9. The CDR3 is 14 residues long. The CDR3 DNA sequence: TGTGCCAGCAGCCCGACAGGGAGGAAGACTGAAGCTTTCTTT. It encodes CASSPTGRKTEAFF.

This clonotype has ten or more counts. The J gene is TRBJ2-1, the V gene TRBV11-2, with 11 bases aligning to TRBD2. The germline gives CDR1 SGHAT, CDR2 FQNNGV. Losses at the gene ends were 7 bases for V and 4 bases for J; bases not matched to a gene: 18. The CDR3 loop spans 19 amino acids. The CDR3 region has the DNA TGTGCCAGCACCGACACTATCCCATTACTAGCGGGGGAGTACAATGAGCAGTTCTTC. Translated: CASTDTIPLLAGEYNEQFF.

The V gene is TRBV25-1, the J gene TRBJ1-2; D gene uncertain. Per the germline V gene, CDR1 is MGHDK and CDR2 is SYGVNS. The CDR3 loop spans 10 amino acids. V lost 3 bases and J 10 bases, leaving 6 bases between the germline ends. The CDR3 loop is CASSDGVYTF. CDR3 in DNA: TGTGCCAGCAGTGACGGGGTCTACACCTTC.